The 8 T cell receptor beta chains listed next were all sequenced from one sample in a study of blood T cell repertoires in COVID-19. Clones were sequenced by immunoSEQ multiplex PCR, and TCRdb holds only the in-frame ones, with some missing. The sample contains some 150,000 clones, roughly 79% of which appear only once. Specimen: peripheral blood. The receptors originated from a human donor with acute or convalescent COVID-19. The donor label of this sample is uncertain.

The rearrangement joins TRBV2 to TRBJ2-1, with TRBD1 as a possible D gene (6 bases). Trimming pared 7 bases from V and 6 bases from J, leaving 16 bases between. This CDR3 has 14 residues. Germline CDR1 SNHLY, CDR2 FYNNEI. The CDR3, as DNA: TGTGCCAGCACAGGGCCCCAGGGGCCCAATGAGCAGTTCTTC. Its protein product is CASTGPQGPNEQFF. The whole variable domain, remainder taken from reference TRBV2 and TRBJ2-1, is EPEVTQTPSHQVTQMGQEVILRCVPISNHLYFYWYRQILGQKVEFLVSFYNNEISEKSEIFDDQFSVERPDGSNFTLKIRSTKLEDSAMYFCASTGPQGPNEQFFGPGTRLTVL.

In DNA form, the CDR3 reads TGTGCCAGCTCATCCCGACAGGGGGCAGATACGCAGTATTTT. It encodes CASSSRQGADTQYF. The chain joins TRBV18 to TRBJ2-3; TRBD1 aligns across 9 bases. The CDR3 is 14 amino acids. Looked up from germline, CDR1 is KGHSH and CDR2 is LQKENI. J gave up 4 bases and V 5 bases, and 4 bases lay outside the gene matches.

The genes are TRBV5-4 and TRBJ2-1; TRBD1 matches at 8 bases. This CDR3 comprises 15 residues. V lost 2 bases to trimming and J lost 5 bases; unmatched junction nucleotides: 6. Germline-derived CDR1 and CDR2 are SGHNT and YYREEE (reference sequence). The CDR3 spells CASSFDRGYHNEQFF. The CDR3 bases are TGTGCCAGCAGCTTCGACAGGGGTTACCACAATGAGCAGTTCTTC.

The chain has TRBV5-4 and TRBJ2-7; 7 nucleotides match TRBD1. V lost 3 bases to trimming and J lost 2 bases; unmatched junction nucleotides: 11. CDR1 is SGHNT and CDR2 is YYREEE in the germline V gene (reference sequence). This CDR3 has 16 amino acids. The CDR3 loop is CASSSSRQGQTYEQYF. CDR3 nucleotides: TGTGCCAGCAGCTCATCTCGACAGGGACAAACCTACGAGCAGTACTTC. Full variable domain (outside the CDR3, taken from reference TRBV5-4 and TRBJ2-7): ETGVTQSPTHLIKTRGQQVTLRCSSQSGHNTVSWYQQALGQGPQFIFQYYREEENGRGNFPPRFSGLQFPNYSSELNVNALELDDSALYLCASSSSRQGQTYEQYFGPGTRLTVT.

The CDR3 sequence is CASSRGSQQGQPQHF. CDR3 coding DNA: TGTGCCAGCTCACGGGGCTCGCAGCAGGGTCAGCCCCAGCATTTT. The genes are TRBV18 and TRBJ1-5, with a tentative D call TRBD1 (5 bases). V lost 4 bases and J lost 6, with 16 bases in between. This CDR3 is built from 15 residues. Germline-derived CDR1 and CDR2 are KGHSH and LQKENI.

The CDR3 DNA sequence: TGTGCCAGCAGTTTCGGGGAGACTAGCCACTACGAGCAGTACTTC. Its translation: CASSFGETSHYEQYF. The rearrangement uses TRBV11-1 and TRBJ2-7; 7 nucleotides align to TRBD2. This CDR3 is built from 15 residues. The germline gives CDR1 SGHAT, CDR2 FQDESV (reference sequence). Trimming removed 6 bases from V and 3 bases from J; junction bases left unmatched: 11.

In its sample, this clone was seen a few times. CDR3 sequence (DNA): TGTGCCAGCAGTCCCGGGATCGTGAACACTGAAGCTTTCTTT. Protein sequence: CASSPGIVNTEAFF. The chain recombines TRBV6-5 with TRBJ1-1; D is unresolved. The CDR3 is 14 residues long. Germline-derived CDR1 and CDR2 are MNHEY and SVGAGI. The V gene lost 5 bases and the J gene lost 0 bases, with 10 bases spanning the gap.

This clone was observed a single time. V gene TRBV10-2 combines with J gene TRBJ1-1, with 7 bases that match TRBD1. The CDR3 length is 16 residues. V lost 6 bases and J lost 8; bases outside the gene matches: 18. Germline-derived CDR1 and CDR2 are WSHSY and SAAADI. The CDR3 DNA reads TGCGCCAGCAGGCTGGGACAGACGCCTCTCAGCTTCGAAGCTTTCTTT. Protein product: CASRLGQTPLSFEAFF.